This TCR beta chain was retrieved from a study of tissue T cells after allogeneic stem cell transplantation. Germline CDR1 and CDR2: SGHNT and YYREEE (reference sequence). Unmatched junction bases numbered 7, after V lost 0 bases and J lost 7 bases. This CDR3 is built from 16 residues. Sequencing used immunoSEQ multiplex PCR; TCRdb keeps in-frame clones, though not all of them. The table has around 1,500 clones, 75% seen once. This clone has just one count. The chain uses TRBV5-4 and TRBJ2-2, with 9 bases aligning to TRBD1. The sequence was obtained from a male patient between 40 and 69 years old with steroid-refractory graft-versus-host disease after an allogeneic stem cell transplant. Certain T cells may be donor cells from the graft. This material consisted of stomach tissue, taken at autopsy. This CDR3 reads CASSLGQGQGLGELFF. CDR3 DNA: TGTGCCAGCAGCTTGGGGCAGGGACAGGGACTCGGGGAGCTGTTTTTT.